Listed below are T cell receptor beta chains from one sample, sequenced in a study of cytomegalovirus exposure and HLA in healthy donors. Assay used: immunoSEQ multiplex PCR; TCRdb lists only in-frame clones, some missing. Of 170,000 or so clones detected, roughly 75% appear once; the ten largest clones hold 1%. Sequenced input: PBMCs. All receptors come from a woman aged 45-59 years in good health and CMV-seropositive. Both conserved end residues are part of each CDR3. Fields, in order: clone size, V gene, D gene, J gene, CDR3 DNA, CDR3 protein. A D gene is named only where the DNA matches it firmly. Clone size is stated in some rows and not others, as once, few, many or a class when expanded.

>NA|TRBV6-1|TRBD1|TRBJ1-5
TGTGCTAGCAGTGGTTTGGTCAAGACAGGGGGCTTTAATCAGCCCCAGCATTTT
CASSGLVKTGGFNQPQHF
>NA|TRBV29-1|NA|TRBJ2-7
TGCAGCGTTGGGAGTCGCTACGAGCAGTACTTC
CSVGSRYEQYF
>NA|TRBV6-1|NA|TRBJ1-1
TGTGCCAGCAGTGTGCAGGCATATGAAGCTTTCTTT
CASSVQAYEAFF
>NA|TRBV7-2|NA|TRBJ2-5
TGTGCCAGCAGCAGACAGCAAGAGACCCAGTACTTC
CASSRQQETQYF
>NA|TRBV15|TRBD1|TRBJ1-1
TGTGCCACCAGCAGACAGGGGGCGAACACTGAAGCTTTCTTT
CATSRQGANTEAFF
>NA|TRBV5-1|NA|TRBJ2-5
TGCGCCAGCAGCTTGAGGGGTGACCAAGAGACCCAGTACTTC
CASSLRGDQETQYF
>few|TRBV4-1|TRBD1|TRBJ2-2
TGCGCCAGCAGCCAAGAGGGGACAGGGGGTTCCGGGGAGCTGTTTTTT
CASSQEGTGGSGELFF
>few|TRBV11-2|TRBD2|TRBJ2-7
TGTGCCAGCACCACGGGGGGGGTGCGCTCCTACGAGCAGTACTTC
CASTTGGVRSYEQYF
>NA|TRBV18|NA|TRBJ1-6
TGTGCCAGCTCACCACAGCGACAGGCTTTATATAATTCACCCCTCCACTTT
CASSPQRQALYNSPLHF
>NA|TRBV28|NA|TRBJ2-1
TGTGCCAGCAGTTTCGGAGTAGCGCTAGGGGAGCAGTTCTTC
CASSFGVALGEQFF
>NA|TRBV7-2|TRBD1|TRBJ1-5
TGTGCCAGCAGCTTAAAGTCAGGGGGGAATCAGCCCCAGCATTTT
CASSLKSGGNQPQHF
>NA|TRBV27|NA|TRBJ1-6
TGTGCCAGCAGTAAAATGACCGGGGGAATTTCACCCCTCCACTTT
CASSKMTGGISPLHF
>NA|TRBV5-1|NA|TRBJ1-2
TGCGCCAGCAGCATACCGGACAGATACGGCTACACCTTC
CASSIPDRYGYTF
>NA|TRBV9|TRBD2|TRBJ2-1
TGTGCCAGCAGCGTCGGGACTAGCGGGGGCTCCTACAATGAGCAGTTCTTC
CASSVGTSGGSYNEQFF
>once|TRBV7-8|TRBD1|TRBJ2-7
TGTGCCAGCAGCTTAGTCATGGGGACAGGGGATTCCTACGAGCAGTACTTC
CASSLVMGTGDSYEQYF
>few|TRBV5-1|TRBD1|TRBJ2-1
TGCGCCAGCAGCACTTGGACAGGGCGAGCCTACAATGAGCAGTTCTTC
CASSTWTGRAYNEQFF
>NA|TRBV18|TRBD1|TRBJ1-5
TGTGCCAGCTCACCACTCGGGACAGGACATAGTAGCAATCAGCCCCAGCATTTT
CASSPLGTGHSSNQPQHF
>NA|TRBV13|TRBD2|TRBJ2-1
TGTGCCAGCAGCCCCGGGGCGGGAGGGTACAATGAGCAGTTCTTC
CASSPGAGGYNEQFF
>NA|TRBV6-1|NA|TRBJ1-5
TGTGCCAGCAGTGGGGGGCAAGGTCGTTATCAGCCCCAGCATTTT
CASSGGQGRYQPQHF
>NA|TRBV7-9|NA|TRBJ1-2
TGTTCCAGCAGCCGCTCGGGTCCGAACTATGGCTACACCTTC
CSSSRSGPNYGYTF
>NA|TRBV5-4|TRBD2|TRBJ2-5
TGTGCCAGCAGCTTCCCCGGACTAGGTAGAGAGACCCAGTACTTC
CASSFPGLGRETQYF
>NA|TRBV7-2|TRBD2|TRBJ2-7
TGTGCCAGCAGGGGACTAGCGGGAGGGAAGGACGAGCAGTACTTC
CASRGLAGGKDEQYF
>once|TRBV7-3|TRBD2|TRBJ2-2
TGTGCCAGCAGCTCGGGGGGACCAGGGGAGCTGTTTTTT
CASSSGGPGELFF
>few|TRBV9|TRBD1|TRBJ1-6
TGTGCCAGCAGCGTAGAAGGGACAGGGATTTCACCCCTCCACTTT
CASSVEGTGISPLHF
>NA|TRBV10-1|TRBD1|TRBJ1-1
TGCGCCAGCAGTGAGTCGATGACCTGGACAGGGAGACACACTGAAGCTTTCTTT
CASSESMTWTGRHTEAFF
>NA|TRBV6-5|TRBD1|TRBJ1-2
TGTGCCAGCAGATATTTGGTTCAGGGGGCAAATGACTACACCTTC
CASRYLVQGANDYTF
>NA|TRBV6-1|NA|TRBJ1-5
TGTGCCAGCAGTGGTCCAACATATTTTCAGCCCCAGCATTTT
CASSGPTYFQPQHF
>NA|TRBV7-9|TRBD2|TRBJ2-1
TGTGCCAGCAGCTTAGGCGGGAGGGCACAGGATGAGCAGTTCTTC
CASSLGGRAQDEQFF
>NA|TRBV7-2|NA|TRBJ2-5
TGTGCCAGCAGCTTATCACTAGCAGAGACCCAGTACTTC
CASSLSLAETQYF
>NA|TRBV27|TRBD1|TRBJ1-3
TGTGCCAGCAGTCTCCGACAGGGGGCCACTGGAAACACCATATATTTT
CASSLRQGATGNTIYF
>few|TRBV2|NA|TRBJ2-1
TGTGCCACCGAAAAGGGGACGGCAGGGGACAATGAGCAGTTCTTC
CATEKGTAGDNEQFF
>NA|TRBV10-1|TRBD1|TRBJ2-4
TGCGCCAGCACAAAGACAGGGGAACTAGCCAAAAACATTCAGTACTTC
CASTKTGELAKNIQYF
>NA|TRBV27|NA|TRBJ2-7
TGTGCCAGCAGTTCCACCCCGGGGACCAGGGGACCACACGAGCAGTACTTC
CASSSTPGTRGPHEQYF
>NA|TRBV28|TRBD2|TRBJ2-7
TGTGCCAGCAGTTCGGTAGCGGGTTTCTACGAGCAGTACTTC
CASSSVAGFYEQYF
>NA|TRBV15|NA|TRBJ1-4
TGTGCCACCAGCAGAGCCGCAGGGGAAAAACTGTTTTTT
CATSRAAGEKLFF
>NA|TRBV6-5|TRBD2|TRBJ2-1
TGTGCCAGCAGTTACCGTTCGGTGCGGGGGGAAGCGCAGTTCTTC
CASSYRSVRGEAQFF
>NA|TRBV28|NA|TRBJ2-7
TGTGCCAGCACCCTGGCGGGAAGGGTTTACGAGCAGTACTTC
CASTLAGRVYEQYF
>NA|TRBV7-7|NA|TRBJ2-5
TGTGCTAGCAGCCCCACCCCTGACAGTTTCCCTGATCTTGAGACCCAGTACTTC
CASSPTPDSFPDLETQYF
>NA|TRBV4-2|NA|TRBJ1-4
TGTGCCAGCAGCCAAGCCTACGGGGAAAAACTGTTTTTT
CASSQAYGEKLFF
>NA|TRBV7-3|TRBD1|TRBJ1-1
TGTGCCAGCAGGTTCCGGGACAGGGAAGCTGAAGCTTTCTTT
CASRFRDREAEAFF
>NA|TRBV7-3|TRBD1|TRBJ2-1
TGTGCCAGCAGCTTACTTGGCAGGGGGCTTGGCTCCTACAATGAGCAGTTCTTC
CASSLLGRGLGSYNEQFF